This entry lists 9 T cell receptor beta chains sequenced from one sample in a study of cytomegalovirus exposure and HLA in healthy donors. The PCR had 60 Vbeta and 13 Jbeta primers. The assay was immunoSEQ multiplex PCR, and TCRdb's table has in-frame clones only and misses some. The sample has about 170,000 clones; over 75% are singletons. Specimen: PBMCs. Receptors were obtained from a woman aged 45-65 years in good health and CMV-seropositive.

This clone appeared once. The CDR3 region is CAWSSSGNTEAFF. The CDR3 nucleotides are TGTGCCTGGAGTAGTTCAGGGAACACTGAAGCTTTCTTT. This chain joins TRBV30 and TRBJ1-1; no definite D call. The CDR3 has 13 residues. The V gene lost 2 bases and the J gene lost 1 base, with 8 bases spanning the gap. The germline gives CDR1 GTSNPN, CDR2 SVGIG (reference sequence).

This clone was observed a handful of times. The gene calls are TRBV4-3 and TRBJ1-2; D may be TRBD1 (6 bases). This CDR3 comprises 14 residues. Germline CDR1 LGHNA, CDR2 YSLEER. V was clipped by 2 bases and J by 4 bases, with 11 bases between them. CDR3 bases: TGCGCCAGCAGCCAACCTGGACAGTTCTATGGCTACACCTTC. Translation gives CASSQPGQFYGYTF.

The V call is TRBV5-1, the J call TRBJ2-2, with 7 bases aligning to TRBD1. The CDR3 length is 15 residues. Germline lookup yields CDR1 SGHRS and CDR2 YFSETQ. With 3 bases clipped from V and 5 bases from J, the junction kept 7 bases outside the gene matches. The chain's CDR3 is CASSSGQIRTGELFF. CDR3 bases: TGCGCCAGCAGCTCGGGACAGATAAGGACCGGGGAGCTGTTTTTT.

V gene TRBV7-2 combines with J gene TRBJ1-1; the D gene is possibly TRBD1 (6 bases). Germline CDR1 reads SGHTA; CDR2 reads FQGNSA. CDR3 length: 17 amino acids. Trimming removed 5 bases from V and 0 bases from J, with 19 bases in between. CDR3 protein: CASSLLATGQLNTEAFF. The CDR3, as DNA: TGTGCCAGCAGCCTCCTCGCTACAGGACAGCTGAACACTGAAGCTTTCTTT.

This chain joins TRBV7-9 and TRBJ2-7; weak D call: TRBD1 (5 bases). Germline lookup yields CDR1 SEHNR and CDR2 FQNEAQ (reference sequence). The CDR3 runs 13 residues. Trimming cost V 5 bases and J 0 bases, with 8 bases left between them. The chain's CDR3 is CASSVGPSYEQYF. The CDR3 bases are TGTGCCAGCAGCGTGGGGCCCTCCTACGAGCAGTACTTC.

The V gene is TRBV18, the J gene TRBJ1-3, with 8 bases that match TRBD1. V trimming: 5 bases; J trimming: 2 bases; junction bases outside the gene matches: 8. The CDR3 extends over 16 amino acids. Germline lookup yields CDR1 KGHSH and CDR2 LQKENI. The CDR3 bases are TGTGCCAGCTCAACGCCGGCGGACAGGGCTGGAAACACCATATATTTT. Amino acid sequence: CASSTPADRAGNTIYF. Complete variable domain (other parts from reference TRBV18 and TRBJ1-3): NAGVMQNPRHLVRRRGQEARLRCSPMKGHSHVYWYRQLPEEGLKFMVYLQKENIIDESGMPKERFSAEFPKEGPSILRIQQVVRGDSAAYFCASSTPADRAGNTIYFGEGSWLTVV.

The CDR3: CASSLLAVNEQFF. The CDR3 region has the DNA TGTGCCAGCAGCTTGTTGGCCGTCAATGAGCAGTTCTTC. The V call is TRBV5-6, the J call TRBJ2-1, with D unresolved. The V end was cut by 1 base, the J end by 6 bases, with 8 bases between. The germline CDR1 and CDR2 sequences are SGHDT and YYEEEE. CDR3 length equals 13 residues. The entire variable domain, with the rest obtained from reference TRBV5-6 and TRBJ2-1, is as follows: DAGVTQSPTHLIKTRGQQVTLRCSPKSGHDTVSWYQQALGQGPQFIFQYYEEEERQRGNFPDRFSGHQFPNYSSELNVNALLLGDSALYLCASSLLAVNEQFFGPGTRLTVL.

CDR3 coding DNA: TGTGCCAGCGGAACCAGGACAGGCAACTATGGCTACACCTTC. Encoded protein: CASGTRTGNYGYTF. The gene calls are TRBV5-8 and TRBJ1-2, with TRBD1 matching over 7 bases. Trimming cost V 7 bases and J 2 bases; bases outside gene matches: 8. This CDR3 contains 14 residues. Germline V gene data show CDR1 as SGHTS and CDR2 as YDEGEE.

The gene calls are TRBV5-6 and TRBJ2-1, with D maybe TRBD2 (6 bases). V lost 7 bases to trimming and J lost 0 bases, with 11 bases between them. There are 14 residues in the CDR3. Germline V gene sequence: CDR1 SGHDT, CDR2 YYEEEE. The DNA for the CDR3 is TGTGCCAGCCCTCGGGGGAGCTCCTACAATGAGCAGTTCTTC. Protein: CASPRGSSYNEQFF.